These 32 T cell receptor beta chains originate from one sample sequenced in a study of long-term antiretroviral therapy in people with HIV (dated by TCRdb to 2022 to 2024). The immunoSEQ hsTCRB v3.0 assay was used at survey level resolution for TRB variable region sequencing. TCRdb carries this immuneACCESS record with in-frame sequences only. Its versions omit some clonotypes, under half of them owing to an unresolved V gene in the studies checked, with the rest unexplained. Counted in this sample were fewer than 25,000 clones; 65% to 90% of them appeared once. The ten largest clonotypes hold about 7% of the sample. This specimen was unsorted PBMCs, taken 1.8 years before starting antiretroviral therapy. The receptors here all came from a woman under 40 with HIV.

This chain links TRBV7-2 with TRBJ2-3; D possibly corresponds to TRBD2 (5 bases). V was cut by 0 bases and J by 2 bases, with 9 bases left in between. Germline V gives CDR1 SGHTA, CDR2 FQGNSA. This CDR3 is built from 15 residues. CDR3 sequence reads: CASSLAWRNTDTQYF. CDR3 DNA: TGTGCCAGCAGCTTAGCTTGGAGGAACACAGATACGCAGTATTTT.

The V and J genes are TRBV18 and TRBJ1-1; a weak D match, TRBD1 (5 bases). V lost 4 bases and J 6 bases, leaving 9 bases between the germline ends. The CDR3 is made up of 12 amino acids. CDR1 is KGHSH and CDR2 is LQKENI in the germline V gene. CDR3 residues: CASSLDRAEAFF. For the CDR3, the DNA is TGTGCCAGCTCACTAGACAGAGCTGAAGCTTTCTTT. Using reference TRBV18 and TRBJ1-1 for the parts outside the CDR3, the full variable domain is NAGVMQNPRHLVRRRGQEARLRCSPMKGHSHVYWYRQLPEEGLKFMVYLQKENIIDESGMPKERFSAEFPKEGPSILRIQQVVRGDSAAYFCASSLDRAEAFFGQGTRLTVV.

This rearrangement joins TRBV29-1 to TRBJ2-3; 8 bases match TRBD2. Losses at the gene ends were 6 bases for V and 1 base for J; bases not matched to a gene: 3. Germline lookup yields CDR1 SQVTM and CDR2 ANQGSEA. The CDR3 is made up of 13 amino acids. Here the CDR3 reads CSVDSGGTDTQYF. CDR3 in DNA: TGCAGCGTCGATAGCGGGGGCACAGATACGCAGTATTTT.

The V gene is TRBV21-1, the J gene TRBJ2-5; TRBD2, as called in the table, went unchecked against the DNA. TRBV21-1 is a known pseudogene. The CDR3 has 19 residues. This CDR3 reads CASSTPLPTSGGQPETQYF. CDR3 bases: TGTGCCAGCAGCACACCCCTTCCAACTAGCGGGGGGCAGCCAGAGACCCAGTACTTC.

The CDR3 reads CASSPRGQFSYNEQFF. The CDR3 region has the DNA TGTGCCAGCAGCCCCAGAGGGCAGTTTTCCTACAATGAGCAGTTCTTC. The V and J genes are TRBV9 and TRBJ2-1; TRBD2 is a possible D gene (5 bases). Germline loops: CDR1 SGDLS, CDR2 YYNGEE. This CDR3 has 16 residues. V gave up 4 bases and J gave up 1 base, with 15 bases separating them.

This chain links TRBV11-2 with TRBJ2-7; 9 nucleotides agree with TRBD2. The CDR3 has 17 residues. Trimming took 1 base from V and 5 from J; bases not matched to a gene: 12. CDR1 SGHAT and CDR2 FQNNGV come from the germline V gene. CDR3 DNA sequence: TGTGCCAGCAGCTTAGGAAGAGGCGGGGGGGCTTCTGACGAGCAGTACGTC. Translating gives CASSLGRGGGASDEQYV.

The chain has TRBV25-1 and TRBJ1-2, with D uncertain. The CDR3 is made up of 13 amino acids. With 4 bases removed from V and 2 bases from J, the gap between germline ends came to 8 bases. The V gene's germline CDR1 is MGHDK and CDR2 SYGVNS. The CDR3 protein is CASSAFGNYGYTF. CDR3 nucleotide sequence: TGTGCCAGCAGTGCTTTCGGGAACTATGGCTACACCTTC.

This clone appeared a single time. This chain links TRBV12-5 with TRBJ1-3, with 7 positions matching TRBD1. The J segment lost 4 bases and the V segment lost 3 bases, leaving 12 bases of the junction unmatched. Germline V lookup: CDR1 LGHNT, CDR2 FRNRAP. This CDR3 is 17 amino acids long. The CDR3 reads CASGFSTPGQQGNTIYF. The DNA of the CDR3 is TGTGCTAGTGGTTTCTCAACCCCGGGACAGCAGGGAAACACCATATATTTT.

This chain joins TRBV15 and TRBJ2-7; D possibly corresponds to TRBD2 (7 bases). There are 16 residues in the CDR3. Germline CDR1 LNHNV, CDR2 YYDKDF (reference sequence). Trimming removed 3 bases from V and 6 bases from J, with 21 bases in between. The CDR3, as DNA: TGTGCCACCAGCAGGGGGGGGGCAGGGACCCTCGGCGAGCAGTACGTC. Translated, it gives CATSRGGAGTLGEQYV.

This clone was observed a single time. The V gene is TRBV28, the J gene TRBJ1-6, with 7 bases lining up with TRBD1. The CDR3 is 14 residues long. Per germline, CDR1 MDHEN and CDR2 SYDVKM. V dropped 5 bases and J dropped 7; count of bases not matched to a gene: 5. CDR3 nucleotide sequence: TGTGCCAGCAGTCCGCCGGGACAGAATTCACCCCTCCACTTT. Its translation: CASSPPGQNSPLHF.

V is TRBV6-5 and J is TRBJ1-2; possibly TRBD1 for D (5 bases). CDR1 is MNHEY, CDR2 SVGAGI, per germline. V lost 7 bases and J lost 7, with 13 bases in between. The CDR3 sequence is 12 residues long. Written as DNA, the CDR3 is TGTGCCAGCACAGGGATAAAAGGTGGCTACACCTTC. Protein product: CASTGIKGGYTF.

This chain connects TRBV19 to TRBJ2-2; tentative D call: TRBD1 (6 bases). The CDR3 is made up of 18 amino acids. CDR1 is LNHDA and CDR2 is SQIVND in the germline V gene (reference sequence). Trimming removed 6 bases at V and 4 bases at J, with 24 bases between. CDR3 residues: CASSDTGTRLLGTGELFF. CDR3 nucleotides: TGTGCCAGTAGCGACACAGGGACCCGCCTTCTCGGCACCGGGGAGCTGTTTTTT. The entire variable domain, with the rest obtained from reference TRBV19 and TRBJ2-2, is as follows: DGGITQSPKYLFRKEGQNVTLSCEQNLNHDAMYWYRQDPGQGLRLIYYSQIVNDFQKGDIAEGYSVSREKKESFPLTVTSAQKNPTAFYLCASSDTGTRLLGTGELFFGEGSRLTVL.

The chain joins TRBV5-1 to TRBJ2-5; D is perhaps TRBD2 (5 bases). The V end lost 3 bases, the J end lost 5 bases, and 11 bases lay between the germline ends. The CDR3 extends over 13 amino acids. Germline V gene data show CDR1 as SGHRS and CDR2 as YFSETQ. DNA of the CDR3: TGCGCCAGCAGCTGGGAGCTGGGGGAGACCCAGTACTTC. It codes for CASSWELGETQYF.

DNA of the CDR3: TGTGCCAGCAGTTTAAGGGTCCACAATGAGCAGTTCTTC. Its protein is CASSLRVHNEQFF. The chain is built from TRBV27 and TRBJ2-1, with D unclear. Germline lookup yields CDR1 MNHEY and CDR2 SMNVEV (reference sequence). V was clipped by 2 bases and J by 5 bases, with 7 bases between them. CDR3 length: 13 amino acids.

The chain recombines TRBV10-3 with TRBJ2-5; D might be TRBD1 (6 bases). This CDR3 region has 14 residues. Germline V CDR1 and CDR2: ENHRY, SYGVKD. Trimming took 3 bases from V and 2 from J, leaving 10 bases between them. The chain's CDR3 is CAISEGRGQETQYF. The DNA of the CDR3 is TGTGCCATCAGTGAAGGCAGGGGTCAAGAGACCCAGTACTTC.

The V and J genes are TRBV11-3 and TRBJ2-7; a weak D match, TRBD2 (6 bases). V was trimmed by 0 bases and J by 2 bases, leaving 11 bases between them. CDR1 SGHNT and CDR2 YENEEA come from the germline V gene. This CDR3 spans 15 amino acids. The CDR3: CASSLEFGTAYEQYF. The CDR3 nucleotides read TGTGCCAGCAGCTTAGAATTCGGGACTGCCTACGAGCAGTACTTC.

This rearrangement joins TRBV12-5 to TRBJ2-3; 8 positions match TRBD1. The CDR3 spans 16 residues. Germline CDR1 LGHNT, CDR2 FRNRAP. Unmatched junction bases numbered 9, after V lost 1 base and J lost 6 bases. CDR3 sequence: CASGLGDRGVSDTQYF. For the CDR3, the DNA is TGTGCTAGTGGTTTGGGCGACAGGGGAGTTTCGGATACGCAGTATTTT.

V gene TRBV27 combines with J gene TRBJ1-2; 10 bases agree with TRBD1. V shed 6 bases and J 5 bases; nucleotides not matched to a gene: 6. CDR1 is MNHEY and CDR2 is SMNVEV in the germline V gene (reference sequence). This CDR3 has 14 residues. The CDR3 DNA reads TGTGCCAGCAGACGGACAGGGGGGCTTTATGGCTACACCTTC. It codes for CASRRTGGLYGYTF.

The genes are TRBV29-1 and TRBJ1-2, with D perhaps TRBD1 (5 bases). The V end was cut by 3 bases, the J end by 2 bases, with 7 bases between. This CDR3 has 12 amino acids. Germline V gene lookup returns CDR1 SQVTM and CDR2 ANQGSEA. This chain's CDR3 is CSVETANYGYTF. The CDR3 region has the DNA TGCAGCGTTGAGACAGCCAACTATGGCTACACCTTC.

This clone was observed a handful of times. The rearrangement links TRBV2 to TRBJ2-2; no firm D call. From germline, CDR1 is SNHLY and CDR2 FYNNEI. Trimming removed 0 bases from V and 5 bases from J, with 13 bases in between. The CDR3 consists of 16 residues. CDR3 residues: CASSEASGTLTGELFF. The CDR3 nucleotides are TGTGCCAGCAGTGAAGCGTCAGGAACATTAACCGGGGAGCTGTTTTTT.

The rearrangement uses TRBV5-6 and TRBJ1-2; D not certain. Germline V lookup: CDR1 SGHDT, CDR2 YYEEEE. This CDR3 is 12 amino acids long. V lost 3 bases and J lost 8, with 11 bases in between. In nucleotides, the CDR3 is TGTGCCAGCAGCTACGGTAAAGGAGGCTACACCTTC. Amino acid sequence: CASSYGKGGYTF.

This clone showed up just once. This rearrangement joins TRBV6-6 to TRBJ1-1, with D hard to call. V was clipped by 0 bases and J by 6 bases, with 14 bases between them. The CDR3 sequence is 15 residues long. In germline, CDR1 is MNHNY, CDR2 SVGAGI (reference sequence). The CDR3 protein is CASSYSSVGTSEAFF. CDR3 in DNA: TGTGCCAGCAGTTACTCGAGCGTCGGTACCTCTGAAGCTTTCTTT.

The chain couples TRBV6-5 to TRBJ2-5; the match to TRBD2 covers 7 bases. V shed 2 bases and J 5 bases; nucleotides not matched to a gene: 11. Per the germline V gene, CDR1 is MNHEY and CDR2 is SVGAGI. The CDR3 sequence is 16 residues long. As DNA, the CDR3 is TGTGCCAGCAGTTACGGGTTAGCGGGTCCTCTTGAGACCCAGTACTTC. Its protein is CASSYGLAGPLETQYF.

The rearrangement joins TRBV6-1 to TRBJ1-4; 7 positions match TRBD1. Germline V gene lookup returns CDR1 MNHNS and CDR2 SASEGT. CDR3 size: 18 residues. Trimming took 4 bases from V and 4 from J; bases not matched to a gene: 15. This chain's CDR3 is CASSANLGQSGGNEKLFF. CDR3 nucleotide sequence: TGTGCCAGCAGTGCCAACTTGGGACAGTCGGGAGGTAATGAAAAACTGTTTTTT.

The chain joins TRBV7-9 to TRBJ1-1; D is unclear. This CDR3 is 15 amino acids long. Germline V lookup: CDR1 SEHNR, CDR2 FQNEAQ (reference sequence). V lost 1 base to trimming and J lost 4 bases, with 13 bases between them. The CDR3 here is CASSLGVGEGTEAFF. The DNA for the CDR3 is TGTGCCAGCAGCTTAGGAGTTGGGGAAGGCACTGAAGCTTTCTTT. Full variable domain (outside the CDR3, taken from reference TRBV7-9 and TRBJ1-1): DTGVSQNPRHKITKRGQNVTFRCDPISEHNRLYWYRQTLGQGPEFLTYFQNEAQLEKSRLLSDRFSAERPKGSFSTLEIQRTEQGDSAMYLCASSLGVGEGTEAFFGQGTRLTVV.

In its sample, this clone was seen a few times. The V call is TRBV4-1, the J call TRBJ2-2, with TRBD1 as a possible D gene (6 bases). The V end was cut by 1 base, the J end by 4 bases, with 10 bases between. Germline CDR1 is MGHRA and CDR2 is YSYEKL. This CDR3 is 15 amino acids long. DNA for the CDR3: TGCGCCAGCAGCCAAGCGACCAGGGGCACCGGGGAGCTGTTTTTT. Translated, it gives CASSQATRGTGELFF.

The count of this clone is one. The chain couples TRBV7-2 to TRBJ2-1; 11 nucleotides align to TRBD2. Germline V gives CDR1 SGHTA, CDR2 FQGNSA. Trimming removed 5 bases from V and 8 bases from J; junction bases left unmatched: 5. The CDR3 runs to 14 residues. The CDR3 bases are TGTGCCAGCAGCCCGGGACTAGCGGCTTATGAGCAGTTCTTC. This gives the protein CASSPGLAAYEQFF.

This sequence joins TRBV5-8 and TRBJ2-7; the D gene is possibly TRBD1 (5 bases). V was trimmed by 4 bases and J by 9 bases, leaving 11 bases between them. The germline CDR1 and CDR2 sequences are SGHTS and YDEGEE. The CDR3 consists of 11 residues. The CDR3: CASSALQAQYV. As DNA, the CDR3 is TGTGCCAGCAGCGCCCTACAGGCGCAGTACGTC.

V is TRBV5-6 and J is TRBJ1-2; perhaps TRBD1 as D (6 bases). Trimming stripped 2 bases from V and 1 base from J, with 21 bases between. In germline, CDR1 is SGHDT, CDR2 YYEEEE. This CDR3 is 18 amino acids long. The CDR3 region has the DNA TGTGCCAGCAGCTTACAACTACTCAGGGGACGGCTTAACTATGGCTACACCTTC. As protein: CASSLQLLRGRLNYGYTF.

The chain uses TRBV7-2 and TRBJ2-1; 10 positions match TRBD1. The CDR3 is 15 amino acids. Germline V CDR1 and CDR2: SGHTA, FQGNSA. V was clipped by 4 bases and J by 6 bases; unmatched bases: 6. CDR3 loop: CASSYDRGRSNEQFF. The CDR3 nucleotides read TGTGCCAGCAGCTATGACAGGGGGCGATCCAATGAGCAGTTCTTC. Supplemented by reference TRBV7-2 and TRBJ2-1, the full variable domain reads GAGVSQSPSNKVTEKGKDVELRCDPISGHTALYWYRQSLGQGLEFLIYFQGNSAPDKSGLPSDRFSAERTGGSVSTLTIQRTQQEDSAVYLCASSYDRGRSNEQFFGPGTRLTVL.

The chain has TRBV11-2 and TRBJ2-2; D is uncertain. V was pared by 6 bases and J by 7 bases, with 18 bases between. The CDR3 totals 15 residues. The germline V gene encodes CDR1 SGHAT and CDR2 FQNNGV. CDR3 nucleotide sequence: TGTGCCAGCAGACTCGGCGTGTCAGGCTTCGGGGAGCTGTTTTTT. Its protein product is CASRLGVSGFGELFF.

The chain employs TRBV29-1 and TRBJ1-1; D remains ambiguous. Per the germline V gene, CDR1 is SQVTM and CDR2 is ANQGSEA. There are 11 residues in the CDR3. Deletions cut 8 bases from V and 11 bases from J, with 18 bases between. For the CDR3, the DNA is TGCAGCATACAAGAATTCGGCACGGCTTTCTTT. Protein: CSIQEFGTAFF.